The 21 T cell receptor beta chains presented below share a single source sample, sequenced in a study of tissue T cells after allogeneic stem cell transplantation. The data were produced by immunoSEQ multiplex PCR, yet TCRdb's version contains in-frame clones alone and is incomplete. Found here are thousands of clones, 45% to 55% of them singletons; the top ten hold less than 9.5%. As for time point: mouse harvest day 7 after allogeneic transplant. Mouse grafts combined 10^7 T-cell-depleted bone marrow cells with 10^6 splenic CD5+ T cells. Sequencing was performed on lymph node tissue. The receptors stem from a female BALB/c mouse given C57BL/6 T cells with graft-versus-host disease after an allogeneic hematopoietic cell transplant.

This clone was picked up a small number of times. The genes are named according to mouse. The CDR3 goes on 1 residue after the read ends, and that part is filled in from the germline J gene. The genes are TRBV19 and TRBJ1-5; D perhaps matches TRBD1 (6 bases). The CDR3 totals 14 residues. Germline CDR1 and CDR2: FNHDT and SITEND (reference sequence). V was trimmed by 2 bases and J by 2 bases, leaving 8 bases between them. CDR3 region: CASSMGGDNQAPLF. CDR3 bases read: TGTGCCAGCAGTATGGGGGGCGACAACCAGGCTCCGCTT.

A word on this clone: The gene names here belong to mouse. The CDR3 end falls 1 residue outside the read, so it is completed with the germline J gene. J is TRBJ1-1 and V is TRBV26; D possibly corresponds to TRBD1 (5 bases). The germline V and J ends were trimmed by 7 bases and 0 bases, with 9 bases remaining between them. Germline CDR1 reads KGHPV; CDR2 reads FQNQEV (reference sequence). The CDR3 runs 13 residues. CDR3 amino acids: CASIWTTNTEVFF. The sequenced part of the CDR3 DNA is TGTGCCAGCATATGGACAACAAACACAGAAGTCTTC.

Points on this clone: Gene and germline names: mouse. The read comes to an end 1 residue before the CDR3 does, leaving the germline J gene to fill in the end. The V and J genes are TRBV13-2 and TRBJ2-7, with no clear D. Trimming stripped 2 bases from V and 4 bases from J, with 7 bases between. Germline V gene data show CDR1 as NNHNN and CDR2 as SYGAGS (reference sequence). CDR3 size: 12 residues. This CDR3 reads CASGDRTYEQYF. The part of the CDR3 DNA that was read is TGTGCCAGCGGTGACCGGACGTATGAACAGTAC.

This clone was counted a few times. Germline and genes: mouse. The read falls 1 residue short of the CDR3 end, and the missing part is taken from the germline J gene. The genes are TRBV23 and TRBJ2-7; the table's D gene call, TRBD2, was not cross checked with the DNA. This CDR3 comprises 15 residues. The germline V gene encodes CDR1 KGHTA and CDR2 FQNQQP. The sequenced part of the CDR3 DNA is TGCTCCAGCAGTCGAAGGACTGTGAGCTCCTATGAACAGTAC. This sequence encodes CSSSRRTVSSYEQY. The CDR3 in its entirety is CSSSRRTVSSYEQYF.

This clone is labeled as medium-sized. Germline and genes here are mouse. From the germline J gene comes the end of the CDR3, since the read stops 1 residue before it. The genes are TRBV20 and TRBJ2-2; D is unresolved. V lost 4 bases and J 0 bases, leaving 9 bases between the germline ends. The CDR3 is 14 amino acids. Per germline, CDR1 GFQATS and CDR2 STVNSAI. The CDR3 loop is CGAMTPANTGQLYF. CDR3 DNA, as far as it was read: TGTGGTGCTATGACCCCTGCAAACACCGGGCAGCTCTAC.

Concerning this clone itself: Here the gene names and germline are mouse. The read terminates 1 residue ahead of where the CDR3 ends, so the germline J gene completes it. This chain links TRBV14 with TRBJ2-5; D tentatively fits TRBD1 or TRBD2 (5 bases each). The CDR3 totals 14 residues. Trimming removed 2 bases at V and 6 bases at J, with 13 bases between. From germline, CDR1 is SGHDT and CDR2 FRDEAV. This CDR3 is CASSLGQGWDTQYF. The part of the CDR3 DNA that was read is TGTGCCAGCAGTTTGGGGCAGGGATGGGACACCCAGTAC.

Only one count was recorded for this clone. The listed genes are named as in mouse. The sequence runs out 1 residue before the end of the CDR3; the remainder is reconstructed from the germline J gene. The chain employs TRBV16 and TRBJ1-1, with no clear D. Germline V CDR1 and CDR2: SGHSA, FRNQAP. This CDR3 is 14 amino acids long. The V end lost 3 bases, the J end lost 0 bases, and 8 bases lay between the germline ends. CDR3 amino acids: CASSLAGANTEVFF. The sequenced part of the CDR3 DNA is TGTGCAAGCAGCTTGGCAGGAGCAAACACAGAAGTCTTC.

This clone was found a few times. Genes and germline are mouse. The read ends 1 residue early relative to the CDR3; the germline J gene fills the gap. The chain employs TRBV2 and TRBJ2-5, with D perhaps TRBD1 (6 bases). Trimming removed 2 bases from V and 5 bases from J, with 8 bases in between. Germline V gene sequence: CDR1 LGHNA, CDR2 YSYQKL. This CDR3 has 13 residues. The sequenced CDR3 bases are TGTGCCAGCAGCCAACAGGGGCGAGACACCCAGTAC. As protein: CASSQQGRDTQY. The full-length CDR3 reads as CASSQQGRDTQYF.

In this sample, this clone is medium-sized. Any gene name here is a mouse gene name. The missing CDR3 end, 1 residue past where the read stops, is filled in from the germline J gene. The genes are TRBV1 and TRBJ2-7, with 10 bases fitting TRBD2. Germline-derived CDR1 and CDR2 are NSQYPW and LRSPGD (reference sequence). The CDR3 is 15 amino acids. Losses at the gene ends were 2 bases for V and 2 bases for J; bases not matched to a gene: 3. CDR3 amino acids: CTCSATGTGAYEQYF. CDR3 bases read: TGCACCTGCAGTGCAACCGGGACTGGGGCCTATGAACAGTAC. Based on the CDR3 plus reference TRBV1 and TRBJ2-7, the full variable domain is VTLLEQNPRWRLVPRGQAVNLRCILKNSQYPWMSWYQQDLQKQLQWLFTLRSPGDKEVKSLPGADYLATRVTDTELRLQVANMSQGRTLYCTCSATGTGAYEQYFGPGTRLTVL.

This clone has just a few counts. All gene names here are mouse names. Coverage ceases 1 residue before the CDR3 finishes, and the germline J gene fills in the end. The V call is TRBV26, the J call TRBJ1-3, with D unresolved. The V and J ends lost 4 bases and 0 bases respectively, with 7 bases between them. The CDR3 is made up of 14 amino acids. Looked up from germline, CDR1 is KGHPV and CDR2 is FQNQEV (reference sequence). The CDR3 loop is CASSPQNSGNTLYF. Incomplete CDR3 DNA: TGTGCCAGCAGTCCGCAGAATTCTGGAAATACGCTCTAT.

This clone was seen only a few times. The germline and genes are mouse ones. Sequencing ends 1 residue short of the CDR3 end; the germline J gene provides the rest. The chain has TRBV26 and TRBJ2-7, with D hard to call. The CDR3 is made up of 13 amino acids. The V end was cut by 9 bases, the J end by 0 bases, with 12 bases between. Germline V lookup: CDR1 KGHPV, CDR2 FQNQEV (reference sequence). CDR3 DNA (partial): TGTGCCAGTCGAGGGCCAAGCTCCTATGAACAGTAC. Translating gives CASRGPSSYEQY. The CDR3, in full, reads CASRGPSSYEQYF.

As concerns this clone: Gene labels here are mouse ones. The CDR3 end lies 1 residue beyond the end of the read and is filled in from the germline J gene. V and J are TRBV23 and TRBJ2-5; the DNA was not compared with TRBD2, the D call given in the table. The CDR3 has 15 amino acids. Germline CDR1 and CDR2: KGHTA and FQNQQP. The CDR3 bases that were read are TGCTCCAGCAGTCAATCGGGAACTGGGAAAGACACCCAGTAC. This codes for CSSSQSGTGKDTQY. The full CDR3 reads CSSSQSGTGKDTQYF.

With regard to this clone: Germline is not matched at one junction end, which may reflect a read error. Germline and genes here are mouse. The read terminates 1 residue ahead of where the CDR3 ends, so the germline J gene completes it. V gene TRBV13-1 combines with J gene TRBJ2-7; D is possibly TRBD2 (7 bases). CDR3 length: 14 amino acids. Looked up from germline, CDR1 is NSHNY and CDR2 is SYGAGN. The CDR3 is CASGDLGASYEQYF. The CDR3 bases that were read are TGTGCCAGCGGTGATCTGGGGGCGAGCTATGAACAGTAC.

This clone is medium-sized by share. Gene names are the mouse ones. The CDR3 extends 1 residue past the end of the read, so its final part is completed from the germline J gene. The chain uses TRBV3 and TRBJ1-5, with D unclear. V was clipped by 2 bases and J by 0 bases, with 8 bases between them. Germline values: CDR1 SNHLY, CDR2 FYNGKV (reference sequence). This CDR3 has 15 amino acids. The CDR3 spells CASSLYGFNNQAPLF. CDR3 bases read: TGTGCCAGCAGCTTATACGGGTTTAACAACCAGGCTCCGCTT.

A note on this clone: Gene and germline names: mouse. CDR3 DNA, as far as it was read: TGCACCTGCAGTGCAGAGACTGGGGGGGCGGACACCCAGTAC. Translated: CTCSAETGGADTQY. The whole CDR3 reads CTCSAETGGADTQYF. V is TRBV1 and J is TRBJ2-5, with 12 positions matching TRBD2. Read data end 1 residue before the CDR3 end; the end is taken from the germline J gene. The CDR3 extends over 15 amino acids. J gave up 6 bases and V 0 bases, and 1 base lay outside the gene matches. Germline V gene data show CDR1 as NSQYPW and CDR2 as LRSPGD (reference sequence). Full variable domain (missing parts from reference TRBV1 and TRBJ2-5): VTLLEQNPRWRLVPRGQAVNLRCILKNSQYPWMSWYQQDLQKQLQWLFTLRSPGDKEVKSLPGADYLATRVTDTELRLQVANMSQGRTLYCTCSAETGGADTQYFGPGTRLLVL.

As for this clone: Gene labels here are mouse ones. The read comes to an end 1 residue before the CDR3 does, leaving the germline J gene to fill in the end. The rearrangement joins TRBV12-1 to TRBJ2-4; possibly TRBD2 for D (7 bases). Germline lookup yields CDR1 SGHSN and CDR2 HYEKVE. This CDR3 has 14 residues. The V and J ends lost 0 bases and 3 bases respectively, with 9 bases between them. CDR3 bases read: TGTGCCAGCTCTCTCGGGGGGCGCCAAAACACCTTGTAC. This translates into CASSLGGRQNTLY. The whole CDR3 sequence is CASSLGGRQNTLYF. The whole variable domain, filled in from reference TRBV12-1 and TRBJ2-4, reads DSGVVQSPRHIIKEKGGRSVLTCIPISGHSNVVWYQQTLGKELKFLIQHYEKVERDKGFLPSRFSVQQFDDYHSEMNMSALELEDSAMYFCASSLGGRQNTLYFGAGTRLSVL.

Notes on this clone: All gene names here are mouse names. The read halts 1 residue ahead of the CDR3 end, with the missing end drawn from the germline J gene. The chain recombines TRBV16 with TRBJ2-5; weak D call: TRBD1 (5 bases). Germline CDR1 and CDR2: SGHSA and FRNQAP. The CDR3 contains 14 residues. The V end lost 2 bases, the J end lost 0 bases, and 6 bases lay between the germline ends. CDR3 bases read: TGTGCAAGCAGCTTACAGGGTAACCAAGACACCCAGTAC. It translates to CASSLQGNQDTQY. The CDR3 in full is CASSLQGNQDTQYF.

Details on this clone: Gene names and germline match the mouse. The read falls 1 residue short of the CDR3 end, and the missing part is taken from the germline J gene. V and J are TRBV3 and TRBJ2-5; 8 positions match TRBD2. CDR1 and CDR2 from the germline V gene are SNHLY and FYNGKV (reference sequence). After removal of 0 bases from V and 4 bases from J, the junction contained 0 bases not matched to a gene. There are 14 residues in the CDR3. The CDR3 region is CASSLALGEDTQYF. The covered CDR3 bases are TGTGCCAGCAGCTTAGCACTGGGGGAAGACACCCAGTAC.

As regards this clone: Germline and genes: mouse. CDR3 DNA, as far as it was read: TGTGCCTGGAGTCTAGGGGGGGGGTACACCGGGCAGCTCTAC. Protein product: CAWSLGGGYTGQLY. The whole CDR3 reads CAWSLGGGYTGQLYF. J is TRBJ2-2 and V is TRBV31, with TRBD2 as a possible D gene (7 bases). The read gets to within 1 residue of the CDR3 end, and the germline J gene fills in the rest. V was shortened by 0 bases and J by 3 bases, with 11 bases between the two germline ends. CDR1 is GKSSPN, CDR2 SITVG, per germline. This CDR3 has 15 amino acids.

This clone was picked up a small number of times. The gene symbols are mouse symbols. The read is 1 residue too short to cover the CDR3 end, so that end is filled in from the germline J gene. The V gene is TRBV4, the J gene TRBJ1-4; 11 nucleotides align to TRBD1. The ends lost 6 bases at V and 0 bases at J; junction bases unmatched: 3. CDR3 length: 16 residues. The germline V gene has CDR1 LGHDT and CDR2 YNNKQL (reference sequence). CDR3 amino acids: CASRGDRGISNERLFF. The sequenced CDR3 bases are TGTGCCAGCAGGGGGGACAGGGGGATTTCCAACGAAAGATTATTT.

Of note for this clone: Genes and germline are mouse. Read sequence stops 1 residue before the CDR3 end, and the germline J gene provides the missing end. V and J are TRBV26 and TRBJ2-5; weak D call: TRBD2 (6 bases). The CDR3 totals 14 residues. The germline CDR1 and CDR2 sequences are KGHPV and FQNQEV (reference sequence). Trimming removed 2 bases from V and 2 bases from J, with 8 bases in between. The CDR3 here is CASSLGGIQDTQYF. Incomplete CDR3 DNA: TGTGCCAGCAGTCTGGGGGGGATCCAAGACACCCAGTAC.